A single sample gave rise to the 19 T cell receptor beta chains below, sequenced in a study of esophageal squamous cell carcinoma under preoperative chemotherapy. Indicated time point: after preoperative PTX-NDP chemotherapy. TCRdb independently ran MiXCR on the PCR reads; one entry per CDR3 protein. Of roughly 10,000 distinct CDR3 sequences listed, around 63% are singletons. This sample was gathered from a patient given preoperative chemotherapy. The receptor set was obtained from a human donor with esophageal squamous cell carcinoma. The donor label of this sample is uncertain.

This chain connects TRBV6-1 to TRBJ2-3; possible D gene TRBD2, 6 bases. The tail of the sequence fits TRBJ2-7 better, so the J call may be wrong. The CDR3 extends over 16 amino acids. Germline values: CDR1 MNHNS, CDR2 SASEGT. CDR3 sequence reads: CASSELGGSDTDMQYF. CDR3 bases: TGTGCCAGCAGTGAATTGGGGGGAAGCGACACAGACATGCAGTACTTC.

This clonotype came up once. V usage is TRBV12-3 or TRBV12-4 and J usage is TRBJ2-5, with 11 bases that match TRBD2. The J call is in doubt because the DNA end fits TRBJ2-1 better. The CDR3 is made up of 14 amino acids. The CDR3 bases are TGTGCCAGCAACGTAGCGGGGGGGAAGAATGAGCAGTTCTTC. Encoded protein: CASNVAGGKNEQFF.

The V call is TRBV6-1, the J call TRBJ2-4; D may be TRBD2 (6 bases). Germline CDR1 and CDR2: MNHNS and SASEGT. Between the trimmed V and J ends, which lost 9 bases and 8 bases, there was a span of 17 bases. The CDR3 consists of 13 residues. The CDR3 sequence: CARGPGANDIQYF. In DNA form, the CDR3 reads TGTGCCAGGGGGCCGGGAGCCAACGACATTCAGTACTTC.

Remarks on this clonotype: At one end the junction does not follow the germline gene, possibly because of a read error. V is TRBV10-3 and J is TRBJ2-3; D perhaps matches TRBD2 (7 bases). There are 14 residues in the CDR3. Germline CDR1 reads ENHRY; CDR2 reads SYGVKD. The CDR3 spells CAGTGGPGTDTQYF. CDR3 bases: TGTGCGGGCACCGGGGGGCCCGGCACAGATACGCAGTACTTT.

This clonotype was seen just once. CDR3: CASSYPTSGFYNEQFF. The DNA for the CDR3 is TGTGCCAGCAGTTACCCTACTAGCGGCTTCTACAATGAGCAGTTCTTC. V gene TRBV6-2 or TRBV6-3 combines with J gene TRBJ2-5; 8 nucleotides line up with TRBD2. The tail of the sequence fits TRBJ2-1 better, so the J call may be wrong. From germline, CDR1 is MNHEY and CDR2 SVGEGT. The CDR3 loop spans 16 amino acids.

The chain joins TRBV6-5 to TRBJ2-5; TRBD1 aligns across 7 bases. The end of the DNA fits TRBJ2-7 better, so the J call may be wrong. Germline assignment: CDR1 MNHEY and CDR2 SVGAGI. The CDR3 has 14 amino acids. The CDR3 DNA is TGTGCCAGCAGTTTCCGGGACAGTTCCTACGAGCAGTACTTC. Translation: CASSFRDSSYEQYF.

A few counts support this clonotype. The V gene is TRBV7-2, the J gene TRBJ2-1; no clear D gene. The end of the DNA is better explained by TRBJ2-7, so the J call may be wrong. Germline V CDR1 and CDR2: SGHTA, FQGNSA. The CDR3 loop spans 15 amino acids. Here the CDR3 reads CASSPDGSYVWEQYF. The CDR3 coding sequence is TGTGCCAGCAGCCCTGACGGCTCCTACGTATGGGAGCAGTACTTC.

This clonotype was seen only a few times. The CDR3 bases are TGCGCCAGCAGCCAAGCCCGGACTAGCGGCCACAATGAGCAGTTCTTC. Translation: CASSQARTSGHNEQFF. The chain uses TRBV4-1 and TRBJ2-1; 10 bases align to TRBD2. V trimming: 1 base; J trimming: 5 bases; junction bases outside the gene matches: 5. The germline CDR1 and CDR2 sequences are MGHRA and YSYEKL. The CDR3 contains 16 residues.

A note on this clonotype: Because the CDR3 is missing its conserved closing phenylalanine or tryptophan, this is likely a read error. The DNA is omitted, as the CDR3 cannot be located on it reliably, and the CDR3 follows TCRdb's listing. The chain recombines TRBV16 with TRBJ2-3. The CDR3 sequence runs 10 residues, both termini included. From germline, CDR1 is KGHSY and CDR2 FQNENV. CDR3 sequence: CSVEMQFHHV.

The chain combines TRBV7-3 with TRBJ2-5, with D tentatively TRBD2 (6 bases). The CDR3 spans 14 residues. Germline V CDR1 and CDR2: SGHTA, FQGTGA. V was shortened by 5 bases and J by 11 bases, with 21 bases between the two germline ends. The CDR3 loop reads CASSQGRDSGEQYF. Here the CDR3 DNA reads TGTGCCAGCAGCCAGGGACGGGATTCGGGGGAGCAGTACTTC.

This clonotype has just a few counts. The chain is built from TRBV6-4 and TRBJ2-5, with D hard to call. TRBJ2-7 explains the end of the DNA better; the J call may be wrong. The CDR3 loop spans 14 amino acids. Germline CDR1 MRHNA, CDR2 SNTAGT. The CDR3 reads CASSDSICVNEQYF. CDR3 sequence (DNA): TGTGCCAGCAGTGACTCGATTTGCGTAAACGAGCAGTACTTC.

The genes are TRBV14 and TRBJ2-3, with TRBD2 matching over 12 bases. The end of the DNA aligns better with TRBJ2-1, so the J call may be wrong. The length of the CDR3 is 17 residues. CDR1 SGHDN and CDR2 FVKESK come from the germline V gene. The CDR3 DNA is TGTGCCAGCAGCCAAGATCCTCCTAGCGGGAGGGCCTTTGAGCAGTTCTTC. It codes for CASSQDPPSGRAFEQFF.

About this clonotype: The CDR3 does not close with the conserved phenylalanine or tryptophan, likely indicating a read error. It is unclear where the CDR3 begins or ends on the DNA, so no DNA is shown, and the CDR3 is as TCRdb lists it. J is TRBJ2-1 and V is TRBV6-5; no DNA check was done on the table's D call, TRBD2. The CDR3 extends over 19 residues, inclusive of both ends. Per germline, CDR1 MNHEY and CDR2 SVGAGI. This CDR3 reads CASSYSGSGSLGCDMSSSS.

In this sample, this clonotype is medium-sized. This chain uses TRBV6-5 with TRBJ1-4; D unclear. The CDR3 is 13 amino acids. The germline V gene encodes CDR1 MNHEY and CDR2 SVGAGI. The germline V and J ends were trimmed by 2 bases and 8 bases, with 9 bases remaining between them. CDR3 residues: CASSYTLAEKLFF. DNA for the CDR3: TGTGCCAGCAGTTACACCCTGGCCGAAAAACTGTTTTTT.

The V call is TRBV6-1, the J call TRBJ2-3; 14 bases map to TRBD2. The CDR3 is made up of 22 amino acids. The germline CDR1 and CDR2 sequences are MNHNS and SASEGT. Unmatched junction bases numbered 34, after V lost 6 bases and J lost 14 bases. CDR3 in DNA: TGTGCCAGCAGGGGGACTAAGCGGGGGCCGGGACTAGCGGGAGTGGACACAGAGGCGCTGTATTTT. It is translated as CASRGTKRGPGLAGVDTEALYF.

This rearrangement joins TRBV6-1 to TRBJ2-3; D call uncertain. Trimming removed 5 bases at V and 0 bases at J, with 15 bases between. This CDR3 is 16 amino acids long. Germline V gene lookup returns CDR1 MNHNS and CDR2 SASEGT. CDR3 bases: TGTGCCAGCAGTCCCGAGGCTACACAAAGCACAGATACGCAGTATTTT. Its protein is CASSPEATQSTDTQYF.

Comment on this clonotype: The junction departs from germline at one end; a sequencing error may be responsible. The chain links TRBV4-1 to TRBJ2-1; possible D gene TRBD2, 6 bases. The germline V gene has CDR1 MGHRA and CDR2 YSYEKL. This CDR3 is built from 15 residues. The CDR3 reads CASSQEGRTQETQLF. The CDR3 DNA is TGCGCCAGCAGCCAAGAGGGGAGGACGCAAGAGACCCAGTTATTC.

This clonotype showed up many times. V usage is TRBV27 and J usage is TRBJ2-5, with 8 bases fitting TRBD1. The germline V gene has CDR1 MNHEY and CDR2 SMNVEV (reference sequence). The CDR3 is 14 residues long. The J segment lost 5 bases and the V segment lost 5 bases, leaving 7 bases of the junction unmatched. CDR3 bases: TGTGCCAGCAGTCCTGACAGGGGTTGGGAGACCCAGTACTTC. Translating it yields CASSPDRGWETQYF.

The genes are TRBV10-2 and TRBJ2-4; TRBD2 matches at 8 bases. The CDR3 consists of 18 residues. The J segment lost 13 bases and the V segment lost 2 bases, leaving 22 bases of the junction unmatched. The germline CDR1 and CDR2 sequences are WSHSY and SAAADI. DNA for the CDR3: TGCGCCAGCAGTGAGGCGGGTTCGGGGGGGTTCGACACAGATACGCAGTACTTC. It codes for CASSEAGSGGFDTDTQYF.